This is a list of T cell receptor beta chains from one sample in a study of cytomegalovirus exposure and HLA in healthy donors. Generated by immunoSEQ multiplex PCR, the TCRdb table keeps only in-frame clones and is missing some. The top ten clones hold under 5.5% of a sample with some 100,000 clones, around 75% of them seen once. Sequencing was carried out using PBMCs. These receptors originate from a woman aged 18 to 35 in good health and CMV-seropositive. Each CDR3 is given with its conserved first and last residue. Fields, in order: clone size, D gene, J gene, V gene, CDR3 DNA, CDR3 protein. A D gene is named only where the DNA matches it firmly. Size values are once, few and many counts, or a class for expanded clones, and some rows have none.

>.|TRBD1|TRBJ2-2|TRBV27
TGTGCCAGCAGTTTACAGGGGGCGGCCACCGGGGAGCTGTTTTTT
CASSLQGAATGELFF
>few|TRBD1|TRBJ2-3|TRBV29-1
TGCAGCGCTGGGACAGGGGTCACAGATACGCAGTATTTT
CSAGTGVTDTQYF
>.|TRBD2|TRBJ2-7|TRBV5-4
TGTGCCAGCAGCCTACGGACTAGCGGCAATAACGAGCAGTACTTC
CASSLRTSGNNEQYF
>.|TRBD1|TRBJ2-7|TRBV4-3
TGCGCCAGCAGCCAAGATGGGACAGGCTACGAGCAGTACTTC
CASSQDGTGYEQYF
>.|.|TRBJ2-2|TRBV7-3
TGTGCCCGGGACAACGACACCGGGGAGCTGTTTTTT
CARDNDTGELFF
>few|TRBD1|TRBJ1-1|TRBV10-3
TGTGCCACCGCGGGACAGGGGGCGTCGGGAACTGAAGCTTTCTTT
CATAGQGASGTEAFF
>.|TRBD2|TRBJ2-1|TRBV28
TGTGCCAGCAGTTCTCCCTCAGGGACTAGCGTTTACGATGAGCAGTTCTTC
CASSSPSGTSVYDEQFF
>.|.|TRBJ2-5|TRBV14
TGTGCCAGCAGCCGACTAAAAGCGGGGCCGGGACAAGCGTACTTC
CASSRLKAGPGQAYF
>.|.|TRBJ2-5|TRBV7-3
TGTGCCAGCAGCTTATTTAGTCTGGAAGAGACCCAGTACTTC
CASSLFSLEETQYF
>few|TRBD2|TRBJ2-1|TRBV6-5
TGTGCCAGCAAGCGGGACTACAATGAGCAGTTCTTC
CASKRDYNEQFF
>many|TRBD1|TRBJ1-1|TRBV19
TGTGCCAGTAGTACGGGACAGGCCTACACTGAAGCTTTCTTT
CASSTGQAYTEAFF
>.|.|TRBJ2-3|TRBV19
TGTGCCACCCAGGGATTTTGGGATACGCAGTATTTT
CATQGFWDTQYF
>few|.|TRBJ1-1|TRBV29-1
TGCAGCGTTGGGGGCCGGAACACTGAAGCTTTCTTT
CSVGGRNTEAFF
>.|TRBD1|TRBJ2-3|TRBV5-1
TGCGCCAGCGGCCCGACAGGGAGAAGCACAGATACGCAGTATTTT
CASGPTGRSTDTQYF
>.|.|TRBJ2-1|TRBV29-1
TGCAGCGTGGGGCAAAGGTCCTACAATGAGCAGTTCTTC
CSVGQRSYNEQFF
>.|.|TRBJ1-2|TRBV6-5
TGTGCCAGCAGTTACTCGGGACAACTCTATGGCTACACCTTC
CASSYSGQLYGYTF
>.|.|TRBJ2-1|TRBV6-6
TGTGCCAGCAGGTTAAACAATGAGCAGTTCTTC
CASRLNNEQFF
>few|TRBD2|TRBJ2-7|TRBV5-4
TGTGCCAGCAGCGCGGGACTAGCCTACGAGCAGTACTTC
CASSAGLAYEQYF
>.|.|TRBJ2-1|TRBV2
TGTGCCAGCAGCCCTGTAGCGGCACCCTACAATGAGCAGTTCTTC
CASSPVAAPYNEQFF
>.|.|TRBJ2-3|TRBV4-1
TGCGCCAGCAGCCAAGCCGGGGGTTTTGGTTTGGCAGATACGCAGTATTTT
CASSQAGGFGLADTQYF
>.|TRBD1|TRBJ1-2|TRBV6-5
TGTGCCAGCAGTGCCTACAGGGGGGACTATGGCTACACCTTC
CASSAYRGDYGYTF
>.|.|TRBJ1-4|TRBV15
TGTGCCACCAGAGCCCAGGGCGGCCTGAGGGAAAAACTGTTTTTT
CATRAQGGLREKLFF
>.|.|TRBJ2-7|TRBV7-6
TGTGCCAGCAGCTTAAGTCAGGCGTACGAGCAGTACTTC
CASSLSQAYEQYF
>.|TRBD2|TRBJ2-7|TRBV5-1
TGCGCCAGCAGCTTGGCTCCTAGCGGGATATACTACGAGCAGTACTTC
CASSLAPSGIYYEQYF
>few|TRBD1|TRBJ2-5|TRBV5-1
TGCGCCAGCAGCGGAACAGGGACAGGGGGCGGGGAGACCCAGTACTTC
CASSGTGTGGGETQYF
>.|.|TRBJ2-7|TRBV5-8
TGTGCCAGCAGCTTTGCGGGCTACGCCTACGAGCAGTACTTC
CASSFAGYAYEQYF
>few|.|TRBJ1-2|TRBV30
TGTGCCTGGAGTCAGAGGGAGGAGGGTGGCTACACCTTC
CAWSQREEGGYTF
>.|.|TRBJ2-7|TRBV6-1
TGTGCCAGCAGTGAATTTCCAGACTACGAGCAGTACTTC
CASSEFPDYEQYF